Sequencing of this T cell receptor beta chain was carried out in a study of cytomegalovirus exposure and HLA in healthy donors. Study-level background: About 83 million unique TCRs from HLA-typed donors made up an early data release.

The V gene end was trimmed by 6 bases and the J gene end by 5 bases; junction bases not matched to a gene: 7. The CDR3 loop spans 14 amino acids. CDR1 and CDR2 (germline): MDHEN, SYDVKM. It was with 60 Vbeta and 13 Jbeta primers that the PCR ran. Measured with immunoSEQ multiplex PCR; TCRdb has only the in-frame clones, and not every one. The table shows some 50,000 clones, with roughly 72% occurring only once. This clonotype was obtained from a woman between 50 and 59 years old in good health and CMV-seropositive. The chain carries TRBV28 and TRBJ1-2; 9 bases fit TRBD1. The specimen was PBMCs. The CDR3 coding sequence is TGTGCCAGCAGGTCCGGGACAGGGCCTTATGGCTACACCTTC. Protein sequence: CASRSGTGPYGYTF.